The rows below give T cell receptor beta chains drawn from one sample of a study of cytomegalovirus exposure and HLA in healthy donors. Only in-frame clones appear in the TCRdb table, and some are missing; sequencing was by immunoSEQ multiplex PCR. This table has 65,000 to 100,000 clones, around three quarters appearing once. Specimen: PBMCs. The receptors come from a man aged 35 to 55 in good health and CMV-seronegative. Both conserved end residues are trimmed from each CDR3. Not all rows give a size; the values are once, few, many and, for expanded clones, a class.

TRBV28,.,TRBJ2-2,ASANANTGELF
TRBV27,once,TRBJ2-1,ASSRTSGVYNEQF
TRBV28,.,TRBJ1-2,ASTLESFEAGYYGYT
TRBV4-2,.,TRBJ1-2,ASSQDRVRGLGGYT
TRBV7-3,.,TRBJ2-5,ASSFLGAGWQETQY
TRBV9,.,TRBJ2-7,ASSSGQSSVGQY
TRBV6-5,.,TRBJ2-1,ASSYFGDSRDGEQF
TRBV6-5,once,TRBJ1-1,ASSGRGGEFTEAF
TRBV5-8,.,TRBJ2-1,ASSLAWSGGDPGLDEQF
TRBV7-3,.,TRBJ1-2,ASSSYYRDPGGYT
TRBV4-1,.,TRBJ1-6,ASSQDRAGGSPLH
TRBV9,.,TRBJ2-7,ASSEGGESAEQY
TRBV2,.,TRBJ1-1,ASSGDYSKTEAF
TRBV7-8,.,TRBJ2-5,ASSLTTGGYQETQY
TRBV27,.,TRBJ2-7,AAGEPHEQY
TRBV16,.,TRBJ1-1,ASSHQGQQNTEAF
TRBV9,.,TRBJ2-3,ASKVDYSTDTQY
TRBV28,.,TRBJ2-5,ASSLFPGGRPQETQY
TRBV9,.,TRBJ2-3,ASSVGTSGNTDTQY
TRBV27,.,TRBJ1-6,ASGQGPLNSPLH
TRBV5-1,once,TRBJ2-2,ASIPQGATGELF
TRBV4-2,once,TRBJ2-3,ASSQELVDTQY
TRBV7-9,.,TRBJ2-2,ASSFYRNTGELF
TRBV10-3,.,TRBJ2-5,AIRTGARETQY
TRBV29-1,.,TRBJ2-3,SVDVGHTDTQY
TRBV5-6,once,TRBJ1-6,ASSTGGRGYNSPLH
TRBV28,.,TRBJ2-1,ASNSGGLAGNNEQF
TRBV11-2,.,TRBJ1-6,ASSEDIRSWALH
TRBV6-4,.,TRBJ2-2,ASSDLGELF
TRBV7-9,.,.,ASRTNYEQY
TRBV5-3,.,TRBJ1-5,ARSLTNQPQH
TRBV6-1,.,TRBJ2-1,ASSEAVLAGGYNEQF
TRBV27,.,TRBJ1-2,ASSLDITGEAYGYT
TRBV6-4,.,TRBJ1-1,ASSESIGTRIF
TRBV2,few,TRBJ2-2,ASSEAVFASWLF
TRBV19,few,TRBJ2-7,ASSIGGTSGVEQY
TRBV7-9,.,TRBJ2-1,ASSLVDRGRRNEQF
TRBV10-3,few,TRBJ2-2,AISDPTGTGELF
TRBV15,.,TRBJ1-6,ATSLRTGPLSYNSPLH
TRBV25-1,.,TRBJ1-1,ASSAGQQNTEAF
TRBV7-3,.,TRBJ2-1,ASSLTGTVYNEQF
TRBV29-1,once,TRBJ2-7,SVSSGASYEQY
TRBV6-1,.,TRBJ2-3,ASSEIWDNTDTQY
TRBV30,.,TRBJ1-2,AWRTYRVGRDGHT
TRBV5-1,few,TRBJ2-5,ASSLVRGGGETQY
TRBV4-1,.,TRBJ2-3,ASSQAGTGVTDTQY
TRBV7-2,.,TRBJ1-2,ASSRQGGSYGYT
TRBV25-1,once,TRBJ2-5,ASSALGGLAGLGETQY
TRBV28,.,TRBJ2-1,ASRPTRPAIKYNEQF
TRBV10-3,.,TRBJ2-5,AISEGERLPGETQY
TRBV5-7,.,TRBJ2-7,ASSPGPPLLSYEQY